This T cell receptor (beta chain) was recovered during a study of long-term antiretroviral therapy in people with HIV. CDR1 SEHNR and CDR2 FQNEAQ come from the germline V gene (reference sequence). The CDR3 runs 17 residues. V dropped 4 bases and J dropped 5 bases, with 20 bases sitting between them. Sequencing relied on immunoSEQ assay v3.0, run at survey level. The data were produced by immunoSEQ multiplex PCR, yet TCRdb's version contains in-frame clones alone and is incomplete. The sample has 30,000 to 40,000 clones, roughly 80% seen once. Sequences were derived from unsorted PBMCs, sampled 1.5 years after starting antiretroviral therapy. The chain joins TRBV7-9 to TRBJ2-2, with TRBD2 as a possible D gene (5 bases). The clonotype comes from a man aged 18 to 30 with HIV. The CDR3 coding sequence is TGTGCCAGCAGCTACTCAACGGACTGGCTGAGGACCGGGGAGCTGTTTTTT. The encoded protein is CASSYSTDWLRTGELFF.